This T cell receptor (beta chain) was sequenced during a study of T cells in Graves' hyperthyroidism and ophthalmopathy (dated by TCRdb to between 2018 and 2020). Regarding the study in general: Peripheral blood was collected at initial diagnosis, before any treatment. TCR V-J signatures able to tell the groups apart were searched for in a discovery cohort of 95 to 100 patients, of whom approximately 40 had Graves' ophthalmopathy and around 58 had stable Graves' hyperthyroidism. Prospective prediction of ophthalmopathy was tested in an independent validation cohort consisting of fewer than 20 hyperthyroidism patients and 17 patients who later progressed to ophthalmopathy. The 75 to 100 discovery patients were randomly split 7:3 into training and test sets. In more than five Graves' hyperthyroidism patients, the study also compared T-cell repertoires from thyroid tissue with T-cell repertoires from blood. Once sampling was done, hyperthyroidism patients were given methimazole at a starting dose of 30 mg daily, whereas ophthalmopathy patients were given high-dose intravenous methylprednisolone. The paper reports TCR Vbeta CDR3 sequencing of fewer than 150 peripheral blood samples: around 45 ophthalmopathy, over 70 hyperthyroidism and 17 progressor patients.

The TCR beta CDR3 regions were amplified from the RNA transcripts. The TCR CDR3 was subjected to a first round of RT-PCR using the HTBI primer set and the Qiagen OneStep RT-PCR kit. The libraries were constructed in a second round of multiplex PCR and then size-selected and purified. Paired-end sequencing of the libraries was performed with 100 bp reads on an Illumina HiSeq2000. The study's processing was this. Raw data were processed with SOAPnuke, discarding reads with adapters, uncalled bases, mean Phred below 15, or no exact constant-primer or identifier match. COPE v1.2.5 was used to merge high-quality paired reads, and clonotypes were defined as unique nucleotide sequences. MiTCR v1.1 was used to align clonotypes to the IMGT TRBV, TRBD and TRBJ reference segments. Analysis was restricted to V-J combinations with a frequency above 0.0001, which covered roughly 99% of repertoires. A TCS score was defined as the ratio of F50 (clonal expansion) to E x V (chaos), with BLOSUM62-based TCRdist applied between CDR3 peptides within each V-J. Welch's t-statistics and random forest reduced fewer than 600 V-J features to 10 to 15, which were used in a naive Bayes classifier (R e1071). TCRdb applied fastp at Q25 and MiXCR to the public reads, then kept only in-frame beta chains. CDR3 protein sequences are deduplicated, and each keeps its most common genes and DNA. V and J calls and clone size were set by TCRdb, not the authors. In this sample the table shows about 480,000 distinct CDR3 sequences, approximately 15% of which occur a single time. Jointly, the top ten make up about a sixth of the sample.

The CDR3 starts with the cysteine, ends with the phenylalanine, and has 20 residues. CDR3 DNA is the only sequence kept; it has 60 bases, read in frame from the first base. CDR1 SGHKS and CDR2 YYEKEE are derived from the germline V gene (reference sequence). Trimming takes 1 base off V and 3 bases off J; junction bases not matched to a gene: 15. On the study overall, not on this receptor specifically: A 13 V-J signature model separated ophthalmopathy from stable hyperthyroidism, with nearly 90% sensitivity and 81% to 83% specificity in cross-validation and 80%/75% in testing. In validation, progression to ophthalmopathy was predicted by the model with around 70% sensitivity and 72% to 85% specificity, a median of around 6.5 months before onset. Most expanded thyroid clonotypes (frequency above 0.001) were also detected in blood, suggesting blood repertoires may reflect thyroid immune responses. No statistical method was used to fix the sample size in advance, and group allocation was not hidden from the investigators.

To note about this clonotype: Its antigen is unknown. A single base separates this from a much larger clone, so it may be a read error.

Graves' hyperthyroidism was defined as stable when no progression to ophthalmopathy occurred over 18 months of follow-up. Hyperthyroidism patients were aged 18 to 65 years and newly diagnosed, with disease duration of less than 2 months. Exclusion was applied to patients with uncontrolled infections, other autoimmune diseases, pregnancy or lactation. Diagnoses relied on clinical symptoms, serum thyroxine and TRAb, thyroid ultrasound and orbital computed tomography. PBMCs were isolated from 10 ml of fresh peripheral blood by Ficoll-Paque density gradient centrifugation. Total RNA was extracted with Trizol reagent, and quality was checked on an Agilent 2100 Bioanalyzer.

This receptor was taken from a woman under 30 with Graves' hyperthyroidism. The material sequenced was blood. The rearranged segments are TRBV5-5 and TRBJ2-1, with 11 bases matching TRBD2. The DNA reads TGTGCCAGCAGCTTGTCCCAAAAGGGACTAGCGGAGACCCTCTACAATGAGCAGTTCTTC. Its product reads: CASSLSQKGLAETLYNEQFF.